These T cell receptor beta chains were read from a single sample in a study of CD4 and CD8 cells across lung adenocarcinoma regions. TCRdb reanalysed the PCR reads using MiXCR and keeps one entry per CDR3 protein. Of tens of thousands of distinct CDR3 sequences listed, approximately 52% are singletons. The sequencing input was CD4+ T cells from the center of a lung tumor. The receptor set was obtained from a male donor with lung adenocarcinoma. The CD4 and CD8 labels of this study may be unreliable. The CDR3 runs from the conserved cysteine through the conserved F or W. D genes are given only for firm matches. Size is stated for part of the rows, as once, few or many counts, or as a class when the clone is expanded.

V,J,D,size,DNA,CDR3
TRBV6-5,TRBJ2-5,-,large,TGTGTCTCTGGGCCAGGGCAAGAGACCCAGTACTTC,CVSGPGQETQYF
TRBV6-4,TRBJ2-1,-,few,TGTGCCAGCAGTGACTCTGTCGGAAGCTCCTACAATGAGCAGTTCTTC,CASSDSVGSSYNEQFF
TRBV10-2,TRBJ2-3,-,-,TGCGCCAGCAGCCTAGTTACCCAAGATACCCAGTACTTT,CASSLVTQDTQYF
TRBV6-4,TRBJ2-2,TRBD2,many,TGTGCCAGCAGCGCTATAGCGGGATTCGGCGGGGAGCTGTTTTTT,CASSAIAGFGGELFF
TRBV7-8,TRBJ1-1,-,-,TGTGCCAGCAGCTTTGGGCCCCAGGGGTTAACGAACACTGAAGCTTTCTTT,CASSFGPQGLTNTEAFF
TRBV6-1,TRBJ2-1,TRBD1,many,TGTGCCAGCAGTGAAACCCGGACAGGGGAGCAGTTCTTC,CASSETRTGEQFF
TRBV28,TRBJ2-1,TRBD1,few,TGTGCCAGCACCTTACCGGGACAGGGGGCCGATGAGCAGTTCTTC,CASTLPGQGADEQFF
TRBV6-1,TRBJ2-2,-,few,TGTGCCAGCAGCCTCCAGGCTGGGAGCACAGGTGCGCAGTTTTTT,CASSLQAGSTGAQFF
TRBV6-1,TRBJ2-2,-,many,TGTGCCAGCAGGGGGACTCTAGGGGGAGCCGGGGAGCTGTTTTTT,CASRGTLGGAGELFF
TRBV4-1,TRBJ2-1,TRBD2,-,TGCGCCAGCAGCCAAGCTTGGACTAGTGGTGAGCAGTTCTTC,CASSQAWTSGEQFF
TRBV15,TRBJ2-3,-,many,TGTGCCACCAGGATAGCGGTGGGAGATACGCAGTATTTT,CATRIAVGDTQYF
TRBV6-5,TRBJ2-3,TRBD2,many,TGTGCCAGCAGTTTGGGACTAGCGGGAGTTTGGGATACGCAGTATTTT,CASSLGLAGVWDTQYF
TRBV20-1,TRBJ2-3,-,-,TGCAGTGCTAGGCCCGTTATAACAGATACGCAGTATTTT,CSARPVITDTQYF
TRBV12-3/TRBV12-4,TRBJ1-4,TRBD1,-,TGTGCCAGCACTGTACAGGGGGCAGGGGAAAAACTGTTTTTT,CASTVQGAGEKLFF
TRBV6-1,TRBJ2-7,TRBD1,-,TGTGCCAGCAACGGACAGGGGGGGGCTCGCGAGCAGTACTTC,CASNGQGGAREQYF
TRBV7-2,TRBJ2-1,-,-,TGTGCCAGCAATTCCCGGTGGGTTTCCTACAATGAGCAGTTCTTC,CASNSRWVSYNEQFF
TRBV7-3,TRBJ2-4,-,-,TGTGCCAGCAGCTTAAATTATCCGGGGGTGGCTGCCAAAGACACTCAGTACTTT,CASSLNYPGVAAKDTQYF